This T cell receptor (beta chain) was sequenced during a study of blood T cell repertoires in COVID-19. Only in-frame clones appear in the TCRdb table, and some are missing; sequencing was by immunoSEQ multiplex PCR. The sample carries 200,000 to 250,000 clones, 88% recorded once. Per the germline V gene, CDR1 is LNHDA and CDR2 is SQIVND (reference sequence). V lost 3 bases to trimming and J lost 4 bases; unmatched junction nucleotides: 4. This CDR3 has 15 amino acids. This clonotype was obtained from a man aged 18 to 30 with active or convalescent COVID-19. The chain is built from TRBV19 and TRBJ2-1; 9 bases are a match to TRBD2. The sequencing input was peripheral blood. Here the CDR3 DNA reads TGTGCCAGTAGTATCCAGCGGGAGGTTTACAATGAGCAGTTCTTC. Its protein is CASSIQREVYNEQFF. Drawing the rest from reference TRBV19 and TRBJ2-1, the complete variable domain is DGGITQSPKYLFRKEGQNVTLSCEQNLNHDAMYWYRQDPGQGLRLIYYSQIVNDFQKGDIAEGYSVSREKKESFPLTVTSAQKNPTAFYLCASSIQREVYNEQFFGPGTRLTVL.